This passage covers 10 T cell receptor beta chains from one sample sequenced in a study of monozygotic twins with inflammatory bowel disease. TCRdb reprocessed the 5' RACE reads and keeps a single row for each CDR3 protein, giving no DNA. The sample table includes 300,000 to 400,000 distinct CDR3 sequences. Sample: blood. Source of these receptors: a human donor with ulcerative colitis or Crohn's disease, or a healthy co-twin of an affected twin (not recorded which).

The chain uses TRBV29-1 and TRBJ2-1; without DNA, the TCRdb call of TRBD2 cannot be checked. The CDR3 runs 18 residues. Germline V CDR1 and CDR2: SQVTM, ANQGSEA. The CDR3 here is CSVEGGTSGLSSYNEQFF.

The chain couples TRBV27 to TRBJ2-3; as DNA is missing, the TRBD1 call by TCRdb cannot be tested. The CDR3 is 14 residues long. Per the germline V gene, CDR1 is MNHEY and CDR2 is SMNVEV (reference sequence). The CDR3: CASRGGGVPDTQYF.

V is TRBV9 and J is TRBJ2-3; as DNA is missing, the TRBD2 call by TCRdb cannot be tested. Germline CDR1 SGDLS, CDR2 YYNGEE. The CDR3 is made up of 17 amino acids. The CDR3 reads CASSVVPGREVGDTQYF. The whole variable domain, remainder taken from reference TRBV9 and TRBJ2-3, is DSGVTQTPKHLITATGQRVTLRCSPRSGDLSVYWYQQSLDQGLQFLIQYYNGEERAKGNILERFSAQQFPDLHSELNLSSLELGDSALYFCASSVVPGREVGDTQYFGPGTRLTVL.

J is TRBJ1-2 and V is TRBV4-1. Germline V gives CDR1 MGHRA, CDR2 YSYEKL. This CDR3 contains 13 residues. The CDR3 loop is CASSKAAVGGYTF.

The J gene is TRBJ2-3, the V gene TRBV5-1; TCRdb's D gene call, TRBD1, goes unchecked for lack of DNA. This CDR3 has 15 amino acids. Germline CDR1 and CDR2: SGHRS and YFSETQ. The CDR3 here is CASSETGPYTDTQYF.

This chain connects TRBV12-3 or TRBV12-4 to TRBJ1-2; TCRdb designates TRBD1, a call that cannot be tested without DNA. The CDR3 has 13 amino acids. CDR3 sequence: CASSWGAGDGYTF.

The V gene is TRBV5-4, the J gene TRBJ2-7; TCRdb outputs TRBD2, but without DNA this stays unchecked. CDR3 length equals 16 residues. Germline CDR1 and CDR2: SGHNT and YYREEE (reference sequence). Here the CDR3 reads CASSSKLAGEGYEQYF.

V and J are TRBV7-2 and TRBJ1-1. The CDR3 runs 14 residues. CDR1 and CDR2 (germline): SGHTA, FQGNSA. CDR3 loop: CASSLVAVNTEAFF.

This chain uses TRBV19 with TRBJ2-2; TCRdb returns TRBD2, unconfirmable since there is no DNA. CDR3 length: 15 amino acids. Germline CDR1 reads LNHDA; CDR2 reads SQIVND (reference sequence). The CDR3 protein is CASSPRTSSAGELFF.

CDR3 in amino acids: CASSSETPGYGYGYTF. The rearrangement joins TRBV7-6 to TRBJ1-2; TCRdb's assignment of TRBD1 cannot be checked, as there is no DNA. The CDR3 extends over 16 amino acids. Germline CDR1 and CDR2: SGHVS and FNYEAQ.